This T cell receptor beta chain was documented in a study of T cells in Graves' hyperthyroidism and ophthalmopathy. V trimming: 2 bases; J trimming: 5 bases; junction bases outside the gene matches: 11. This CDR3 spans 16 amino acids. The germline V gene encodes CDR1 MDHEN and CDR2 SYDVKM. This clonotype has ten or more counts. RNA transcripts were the template for amplifying TCR beta CDR3 regions. HTBI primers drove first-round RT-PCR of the TCR CDR3. In TCRdb, the multiplex PCR reads were re-called with MiXCR into one record per CDR3 protein. The sample shows about 610,000 distinct CDR3 sequences, approximately 15% of them seen only once. Under 3 months was the duration of disease in ophthalmopathy patients, who also had a Clinical Activity Score of at least 3 and a NOSPECS grade of at least 4.

Sequencing was carried out using blood. V gene TRBV28 combines with J gene TRBJ2-5; 7 positions agree with TRBD2. This receptor was obtained from a woman in her 40s with Graves' ophthalmopathy. Here the CDR3 reads CASSLRGLEGTETQYF. Written as DNA, the CDR3 is TGTGCCAGCAGTTTACGTGGACTAGAGGGGACGGAGACCCAGTACTTC.